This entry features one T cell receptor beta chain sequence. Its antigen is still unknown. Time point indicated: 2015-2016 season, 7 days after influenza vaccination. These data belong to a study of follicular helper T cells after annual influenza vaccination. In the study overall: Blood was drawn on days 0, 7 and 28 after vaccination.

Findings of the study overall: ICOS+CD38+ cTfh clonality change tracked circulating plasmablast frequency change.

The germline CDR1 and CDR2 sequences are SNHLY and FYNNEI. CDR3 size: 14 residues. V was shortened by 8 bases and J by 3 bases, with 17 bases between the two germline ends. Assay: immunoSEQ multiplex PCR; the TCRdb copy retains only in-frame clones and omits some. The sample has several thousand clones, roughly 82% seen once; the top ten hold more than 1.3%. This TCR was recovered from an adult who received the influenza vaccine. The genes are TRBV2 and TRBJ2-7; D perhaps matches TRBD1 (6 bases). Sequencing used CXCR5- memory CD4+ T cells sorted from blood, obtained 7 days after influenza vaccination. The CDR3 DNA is TGTGCCAGCTGGCCGGGACACACGAACTACGAGCAGTACTTC. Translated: CASWPGHTNYEQYF.